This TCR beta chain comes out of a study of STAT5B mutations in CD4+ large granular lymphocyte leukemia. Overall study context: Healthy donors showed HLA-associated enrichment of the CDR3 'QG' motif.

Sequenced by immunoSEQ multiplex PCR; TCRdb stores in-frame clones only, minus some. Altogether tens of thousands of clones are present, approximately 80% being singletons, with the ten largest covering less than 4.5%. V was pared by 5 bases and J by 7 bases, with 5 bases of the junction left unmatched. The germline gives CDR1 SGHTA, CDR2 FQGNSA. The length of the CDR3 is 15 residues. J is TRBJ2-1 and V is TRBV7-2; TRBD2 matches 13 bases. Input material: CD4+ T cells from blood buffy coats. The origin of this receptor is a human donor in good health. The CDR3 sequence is CASSQTSGRQNEQFF. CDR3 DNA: TGTGCCAGCAGCCAGACTAGCGGGAGGCAAAATGAGCAGTTCTTC.